This entry lists 7 T cell receptor beta chains sequenced from one sample in a study of blood T cell repertoires in COVID-19. Measured with immunoSEQ multiplex PCR; TCRdb has only the in-frame clones, and not every one. The sample carries 200,000 to 250,000 clones, roughly 80% recorded once. The sample comprised peripheral blood. The receptors originated from a woman aged 18-30 years with acute or convalescent COVID-19.

The chain links TRBV19 to TRBJ2-7; D is perhaps TRBD1 (6 bases). This CDR3 region has 15 residues. V was pared by 2 bases and J by 5 bases, with 16 bases between. Per the germline V gene, CDR1 is LNHDA and CDR2 is SQIVND (reference sequence). Here the CDR3 reads CASSIQPQGINEQYF. CDR3 DNA: TGTGCCAGTAGTATACAGCCCCAGGGGATAAACGAGCAGTACTTC.

The chain couples TRBV13 to TRBJ2-7; TRBD2 matches 8 bases. Germline V gene data show CDR1 as PRHDT and CDR2 as FYEKMQ (reference sequence). Unmatched junction bases numbered 16, after V lost 0 bases and J lost 3 bases. This CDR3 has 19 amino acids. This CDR3 is CASSLGNRLKREIYYEQYF. CDR3 sequence (DNA): TGTGCCAGCAGCTTAGGAAACCGACTTAAGCGGGAGATCTACTACGAGCAGTACTTC.

The chain couples TRBV5-1 to TRBJ2-5, with 7 bases aligning to TRBD1. This CDR3 has 14 residues. V gave up 4 bases and J gave up 3 bases; unmatched junction bases: 6. Germline V gene lookup returns CDR1 SGHRS and CDR2 YFSETQ. The CDR3 sequence is CASSPGTAEETQYF. CDR3 sequence (DNA): TGCGCCAGCAGCCCGGGGACAGCCGAAGAGACCCAGTACTTC.

This chain joins TRBV10-3 and TRBJ1-6; the D gene is possibly TRBD1 (5 bases). Per the germline V gene, CDR1 is ENHRY and CDR2 is SYGVKD. The CDR3 is 14 amino acids. The DNA for the CDR3 is TGTGCGACCCAGTCGGGGACTAATAATTCACCCCTCCACTTT. This sequence encodes CATQSGTNNSPLHF.

V gene TRBV9 combines with J gene TRBJ2-1; TRBD2 aligns across 8 bases. The germline gives CDR1 SGDLS, CDR2 YYNGEE. V lost 0 bases, J lost 5 bases, and 4 bases stayed unmatched. The length of the CDR3 is 15 residues. The CDR3 DNA reads TGTGCCAGCAGCGTAGAGGCTAGCGGGCACAATGAGCAGTTCTTC. This gives the protein CASSVEASGHNEQFF.

This clone showed up just a few times. The same CDR3 can be traced to other DNA sequences in this sample. The rearrangement uses TRBV27 and TRBJ1-2; the D is unclear. Germline V CDR1 and CDR2: MNHEY, SMNVEV (reference sequence). Trimming took 3 bases from V and 4 from J, leaving 9 bases between them. The CDR3 has 13 amino acids. This CDR3 reads CASSLEGGYGYTF. Here the CDR3 DNA reads TGTGCCAGCAGTTTGGAGGGTGGCTATGGCTACACCTTC.

The rearrangement joins TRBV5-1 to TRBJ2-3; tentative D call: TRBD2 (5 bases). Trimming took off 3 bases at V and 0 bases at J, with 11 bases between the two ends. The germline V gene encodes CDR1 SGHRS and CDR2 YFSETQ. The CDR3 runs to 15 residues. The CDR3 coding sequence is TGCGCCAGCAGCTGGGAGAGGGCGAGCACAGATACGCAGTATTTT. Protein: CASSWERASTDTQYF.